This T cell receptor beta chain is drawn from a study of CD8 T cells in Susac syndrome (dated by TCRdb to between 2018 and 2020). Regarding the research as a whole: Among the sequenced Susac syndrome patients, five or six had clinically active disease and about 8 were in clinical remission. Whether CD8+ T cell activation and differentiation in Susac syndrome was antigen driven was tested using repertoire sequencing. Susac syndrome patients were therapy-naive, on corticosteroids (some also receiving IVIg), or on IVIg alone at blood withdrawal. Paper-wide results and their limitations: In patients with Susac syndrome, the CD4+ T cell repertoire showed no detectable clonal expansion. The TCR sequencing and HLA analysis was acknowledged to have included a relatively small number of individuals.

High-throughput TCR beta sequencing profiled peripheral blood CD8+ and CD4+ T cells from healthy donors, Susac syndrome patients and multiple sclerosis patients. Susac syndrome patients met recently defined diagnostic criteria for definite or probable disease. Bulk CD8+ and CD4+ T cells were purified by magnetic negative isolation, whereas CD8+ TEMRA cells were enriched by FACS. Blood was drawn into EDTA tubes, processed within 24 hours, and PBMCs were isolated by density gradient centrifugation. PBMCs destined for TCR sequencing were cryopreserved in liquid nitrogen and later thawed in a 37 °C water bath. Purity of sorted or isolated CD4+, CD8+ and CD8+ TEMRA cells was at least 90%. RNA was extracted using the RNeasy kit, and roughly 0.5 to 1 ug of the RNA was reverse transcribed with random hexamers. The immunoSEQ multiplex PCR assay, covering 54 Vbeta and 13 Jbeta segments, was used to amplify TCR beta CDR3 regions. Bias from PCR amplification was corrected by using a synthetic template baseline for primer optimization and for computational correction. As for the original processing: Only productive sequences were kept, with reads annotated to V, D and J genes according to IMGT and analyzed in immunoSEQ Analyzer. To calculate clonality, Shannon entropy was normalized by log2 of the number of productive unique sequences and then subtracted from one. Public and private clones were assessed among the 100 most prevalent clones of each patient and control. Clones were defined as Susac-specific when absent from the healthy and MS cohorts, from roughly 1,100 published viral clones and from other ImmuneACCESS disease sequences. TCRdb applied fastp at Q25 and MiXCR to the public reads, then kept only in-frame beta chains. Rows with one shared CDR3 protein collapse into an entry with the most common genes and DNA. For this entry, the V and J calls and clone size follow TCRdb and not the study's own pipeline. The sample profile shows 240,000 or so distinct CDR3 sequences; 90% to 97% of them were found once. Of the sample, approximately 0.1% falls within the top ten clones.

As for this clonotype: The antigen it recognizes is unknown. The sample holds no much larger clone one base away, and base qualities are not on file.

Sequenced: CD4+ T cells from PBMCs. This sequence originates from a human donor with Susac syndrome.

The DNA reads as follows: TGTGCCAGCAGTTACTCGAGGGGGCTCTACGAGCAGTACTTC. Its coded protein is CASSYSRGLYEQYF. The chain is encoded by TRBV6-5 joined to TRBJ2-7, with 7 bases matching TRBD1. Inclusive of the bounding cysteine and phenylalanine, the CDR3 is 14 residues long. Only the CDR3 DNA is retained, 42 bases long and in frame from the first base. The germline V and J ends show losses of 0 bases and 3 bases respectively, and no gene match explains 2 bases of the junction. CDR1 and CDR2, per the germline V gene, are MNHEY and SVGAGI.